The 27 T cell receptor beta chains below all came from one sample that was sequenced in a study of blood T cells in healthy people across ages. Combining a sample-barcoded 5' primer with a J-beta primer mix, a second PCR ran for roughly 7 to 12 cycles. MiXCR, applied by TCRdb to the 5' RACE reads, yields one record per CDR3 protein. Seen here are fewer than 1.5 million distinct CDR3 sequences, about 43% observed once, and the top ten hold 7% to 9.5%. The material sequenced was blood. The receptors derive from a woman under 30 in good health.

The chain recombines TRBV7-9 with TRBJ1-5; D might be TRBD1 (6 bases). Trimming pared 4 bases from V and 5 bases from J, leaving 15 bases between. The CDR3 spans 15 residues. The germline gives CDR1 SEHNR, CDR2 FQNEAQ (reference sequence). DNA for the CDR3: TGTGCCAGCAGCTCCCCGGGGGGCAGCGATCAGCCCCAGCATTTT. Translated, it gives CASSSPGGSDQPQHF.

The sample holds a few counts of this clonotype. The chain is built from TRBV11-2 and TRBJ2-7; TRBD1 agrees at 7 bases. Per germline, CDR1 SGHAT and CDR2 FQNNGV. The CDR3 runs 15 residues. The ends lost 5 bases at V and 2 bases at J; junction bases unmatched: 9. The CDR3 DNA reads TGTGCCAGCAGCCCCACAAACAGGGGCCCCTACGAGCAGTACTTC. Translated, it gives CASSPTNRGPYEQYF.

This clonotype has ten or more counts. The chain couples TRBV20-1 to TRBJ1-1, with 7 bases matching TRBD1. Trimming cost V 0 bases and J 5 bases; bases outside gene matches: 9. Germline V gene lookup returns CDR1 DFQATT and CDR2 SNEGSKA (reference sequence). The CDR3 loop spans 15 amino acids. CDR3 protein: CSARDQGGGETEAFF. As DNA, the CDR3 is TGCAGTGCTAGAGATCAAGGGGGCGGGGAGACTGAAGCTTTCTTT.

This clonotype was picked up many times. The V call is TRBV7-2, the J call TRBJ1-2; no firm D call. This CDR3 contains 12 residues. Germline V gives CDR1 SGHTA, CDR2 FQGNSA. Trimming took 1 base from V and 4 from J, leaving 4 bases between them. CDR3 DNA sequence: TGTGCCAGCAGCTTAGACCTCTATGGCTACACCTTC. It codes for CASSLDLYGYTF.

The gene calls are TRBV9 and TRBJ2-5, with D unclear. Trimming pared 0 bases from V and 4 bases from J, leaving 10 bases between. The germline gives CDR1 SGDLS, CDR2 YYNGEE. CDR3 length equals 14 residues. The CDR3 loop is CASSVGGIVETQYF. The CDR3 DNA reads as TGTGCCAGCAGCGTAGGGGGTATCGTAGAGACCCAGTACTTC.

This clonotype was picked up a small number of times. This rearrangement joins TRBV6-5 to TRBJ2-7, with TRBD2 matching over 11 bases. The closer fit of TRBJ2-5 to the DNA end suggests the J call may be wrong. There are 15 residues in the CDR3. CDR1 and CDR2 (germline): MNHEY, SVGAGI. This chain's CDR3 is CASSHTSGSTETQYF. The CDR3 nucleotides read TGTGCCAGCAGTCACACTAGCGGGAGTACGGAGACCCAGTACTTC.

This clonotype came up a few times. The chain carries TRBV12-3 or TRBV12-4 and TRBJ2-5, with D possibly TRBD1 on 6 matching bases. This CDR3 has 14 amino acids. Trimming stripped 4 bases from V and 2 bases from J, with 11 bases between. CDR3 sequence: CASSSMDRQETQYF. The CDR3 DNA reads TGTGCCAGCAGTTCCATGGACAGACAAGAGACCCAGTACTTC.

This clonotype appeared a few times. This chain connects TRBV7-9 to TRBJ2-7; D uncertain. The J call is doubtful: the DNA matches TRBJ2-5 better. This CDR3 spans 12 amino acids. CDR1 is SEHNR, CDR2 FQNEAQ, per germline (reference sequence). The chain's CDR3 is CASSLPSETQYF. CDR3 coding DNA: TGTGCCAGCAGCCTTCCCTCAGAGACCCAGTACTTC.

Regarding this clonotype: The junction and the germline gene differ at one end; a read error may be behind it. V usage is TRBV28 and J usage is TRBJ2-5; maybe TRBD2 (7 bases). This CDR3 is built from 16 residues. Germline V gene sequence: CDR1 MDHEN, CDR2 SYDVKM. The chain's CDR3 is CANRTREGGHQETQYF. The CDR3 DNA is TGTGCCAACCGAACGAGGGAGGGGGGTCACCAGGAGACCCAGTACTTC. The complete variable domain, with remaining parts taken from reference TRBV28 and TRBJ2-5, reads DVKVTQSSRYLVKRTGEKVFLECVQDMDHENMFWYRQDPGLGLRLIYFSYDVKMKEKGDIPEGYSVSREKKERFSLILESASTNQTSMYLCANRTREGGHQETQYFGPGTRLLVL.

The chain has TRBV28 and TRBJ2-5; TRBD2 matches 9 bases. Germline-derived CDR1 and CDR2 are MDHEN and SYDVKM. With 5 bases clipped from V and 4 bases from J, the junction kept 8 bases outside the gene matches. CDR3 size: 15 residues. The CDR3 protein is CASSPSGGPRETQYF. The DNA for the CDR3 is TGTGCCAGCAGTCCGAGCGGGGGGCCCAGAGAGACCCAGTACTTC.

The genes are TRBV27 and TRBJ2-1; the D gene is possibly TRBD2 (7 bases). The V gene lost 3 bases and the J gene lost 4 bases, with 13 bases spanning the gap. The CDR3 is 15 amino acids. Germline-derived CDR1 and CDR2 are MNHEY and SMNVEV (reference sequence). CDR3 bases: TGTGCCAGCAGTTTGCTAGGGGGGGGTTACAATGAGCAGTTCTTC. Its protein is CASSLLGGGYNEQFF.

This clonotype turned up a few times. This rearrangement joins TRBV20-1 to TRBJ2-5; possibly TRBD2 for D (7 bases). Per the germline V gene, CDR1 is DFQATT and CDR2 is SNEGSKA (reference sequence). The CDR3 has 14 amino acids. V shed 4 bases and J shed 7 bases, with 19 bases lying between them. The CDR3 sequence is CSATLGGPKGTQYF. CDR3 in DNA: TGCAGTGCTACCTTGGGGGGGCCAAAAGGGACCCAGTACTTC.

The J gene is TRBJ2-1, the V gene TRBV3-1; 8 bases line up with TRBD2. Losses at the gene ends were 0 bases for V and 6 bases for J; bases not matched to a gene: 7. CDR1 and CDR2 (germline): LGHDT, YNNKEL (reference sequence). The CDR3 totals 16 residues. CDR3 protein: CASSQDPGLAFNEQFF. In DNA, the CDR3 is TGTGCCAGCAGCCAAGACCCCGGACTAGCTTTCAATGAGCAGTTCTTC.

The chain carries TRBV2 and TRBJ2-1, with D possibly being TRBD1 (5 bases). CDR3 size: 13 residues. Trimming took off 2 bases at V and 9 bases at J, with 11 bases between the two ends. From germline, CDR1 is SNHLY and CDR2 FYNNEI. The CDR3 DNA follows: TGTGCCAGCAGTGAATCAGACAGAGGTGAGCAGTTCTTC. Its translation is CASSESDRGEQFF.

V and J are TRBV3-1 and TRBJ1-6, with no clear D. Germline assignment: CDR1 LGHDT and CDR2 YNNKEL (reference sequence). The ends were cut back, 1 base at V and 7 bases at J, with 8 bases in the middle. This CDR3 is 14 amino acids long. The CDR3 protein is CASSQVRLNSPLHF. In DNA form, the CDR3 reads TGTGCCAGCAGCCAAGTCCGATTAAATTCACCCCTCCACTTT.

A few counts support this clonotype. This sequence joins TRBV20-1 and TRBJ2-3; possible D gene TRBD2, 6 bases. CDR3 length: 18 residues. The V gene lost 2 bases and the J gene lost 4 bases, with 25 bases spanning the gap. CDR1 is DFQATT, CDR2 SNEGSKA, per germline (reference sequence). CDR3 bases: TGCAGTGCTAGACCAACCTTGGGTACCGGGAGTGATCCAGATACGCAGTATTTT. Residues: CSARPTLGTGSDPDTQYF.

This chain joins TRBV6-6 and TRBJ2-7, with TRBD2 as a possible D gene (6 bases). Deletions cut 2 bases from V and 2 bases from J, with 10 bases between. The CDR3 sequence is 14 residues long. Per the germline V gene, CDR1 is MNHNY and CDR2 is SVGAGI (reference sequence). CDR3 in DNA: TGTGCCAGCAGTTACCGCGGGGTTACCTACGAGCAGTACTTC. Residues: CASSYRGVTYEQYF.

This clonotype was detected only a few times. The rearrangement uses TRBV6-6 and TRBJ1-4; D remains ambiguous. Deletions cut 5 bases from V and 7 bases from J, with 11 bases between. The CDR3 spans 13 residues. Germline CDR1 MNHNY, CDR2 SVGAGI (reference sequence). CDR3 sequence: CASSKDPTEKLFF. The CDR3 nucleotides read TGTGCCAGCAGTAAGGACCCAACTGAAAAACTGTTTTTT.

This rearrangement joins TRBV19 to TRBJ2-1; D is ambiguous. The V and J ends lost 8 bases and 6 bases respectively, with 17 bases between them. Germline CDR1 reads LNHDA; CDR2 reads SQIVND (reference sequence). CDR3 length: 14 amino acids. The CDR3 DNA reads TGTGCCAGTTGCGCGGTGGATCGGGTCAATGAGCAGTTCTTC. Residues: CASCAVDRVNEQFF.

This rearrangement joins TRBV18 to TRBJ1-1; 8 bases are shared with TRBD1. The ends lost 2 bases at V and 3 bases at J; junction bases unmatched: 5. CDR3 length equals 15 residues. CDR1 is KGHSH, CDR2 LQKENI, per germline. The CDR3 nucleotides read TGTGCCAGCTCACCAAATCCAGGGGGCGACACTGAAGCTTTCTTT. This sequence encodes CASSPNPGGDTEAFF. Full variable domain (rest looked up from reference TRBV18 and TRBJ1-1): NAGVMQNPRHLVRRRGQEARLRCSPMKGHSHVYWYRQLPEEGLKFMVYLQKENIIDESGMPKERFSAEFPKEGPSILRIQQVVRGDSAAYFCASSPNPGGDTEAFFGQGTRLTVV.

V and J are TRBV7-6 and TRBJ2-3; tentatively, D is TRBD2 (6 bases). In germline, CDR1 is SGHVS, CDR2 FNYEAQ. The CDR3 covers 17 residues. The V and J ends lost 5 bases and 1 base respectively, with 19 bases between them. CDR3 in amino acids: CASSPKTSPTRTDTQYF. CDR3 sequence (DNA): TGTGCCAGCAGCCCTAAGACTAGTCCCACCCGCACAGATACGCAGTATTTT.

J is TRBJ1-1 and V is TRBV15; D uncertain. V dropped 0 bases and J dropped 1 base, with 9 bases sitting between them. Per the germline V gene, CDR1 is LNHNV and CDR2 is YYDKDF (reference sequence). The CDR3 length is 15 residues. The CDR3 reads CATSREAGRNTEAFF. The DNA of the CDR3 is TGTGCCACCAGCAGAGAGGCGGGCAGGAACACTGAAGCTTTCTTT.

V gene TRBV20-1 combines with J gene TRBJ1-5; 11 positions agree with TRBD1. Germline V gene sequence: CDR1 DFQATT, CDR2 SNEGSKA (reference sequence). The CDR3 runs to 14 residues. V was pared by 4 bases and J by 7 bases, with 6 bases of the junction left unmatched. The CDR3 is CSANPDRGQQPQHF. The DNA of the CDR3 is TGCAGTGCTAATCCGGACAGGGGGCAACAGCCCCAGCATTTT.

This chain connects TRBV12-3 or TRBV12-4 to TRBJ2-5, with a tentative D call TRBD2 (5 bases). The CDR3 covers 14 residues. V gave up 6 bases and J gave up 5 bases, with 16 bases separating them. The CDR3 is CASRYTASGETQYF. The CDR3 DNA reads TGTGCCAGCAGGTATACGGCCTCGGGGGAGACCCAGTACTTC.

As to this clonotype: Germline is not matched at one junction end, which may reflect a read error. The chain combines TRBV2 with TRBJ1-6, with D possibly TRBD1 on 5 matching bases. The CDR3 has 16 amino acids. Germline-derived CDR1 and CDR2 are SNHLY and FYNNEI. The CDR3 region has the DNA TGTGCCAGCAATGAAGCGGGGCAGCGCTATAATTCACCCCTCCACTTT. Amino acid sequence: CASNEAGQRYNSPLHF.

The sample holds a few counts of this clonotype. This rearrangement joins TRBV29-1 to TRBJ2-1; the match to TRBD2 covers 9 bases. The V gene end was trimmed by 2 bases and the J gene end by 13 bases; junction bases not matched to a gene: 3. CDR3 length equals 11 residues. Germline assignment: CDR1 SQVTM and CDR2 ANQGSEA. The CDR3: CSVELAGSQFF. The CDR3 DNA reads as TGCAGCGTTGAACTAGCGGGATCCCAGTTCTTC.

V is TRBV28 and J is TRBJ2-3; TRBD1 matches at 8 bases. The CDR3 covers 17 residues. V lost 6 bases to trimming and J lost 5 bases; unmatched junction nucleotides: 16. CDR1 MDHEN and CDR2 SYDVKM come from the germline V gene. The CDR3 DNA reads TGTGCCAGCAGACTTTCCCCAGGGGGCAGGGGGCAAGATACGCAGTATTTT. Its translation is CASRLSPGGRGQDTQYF.